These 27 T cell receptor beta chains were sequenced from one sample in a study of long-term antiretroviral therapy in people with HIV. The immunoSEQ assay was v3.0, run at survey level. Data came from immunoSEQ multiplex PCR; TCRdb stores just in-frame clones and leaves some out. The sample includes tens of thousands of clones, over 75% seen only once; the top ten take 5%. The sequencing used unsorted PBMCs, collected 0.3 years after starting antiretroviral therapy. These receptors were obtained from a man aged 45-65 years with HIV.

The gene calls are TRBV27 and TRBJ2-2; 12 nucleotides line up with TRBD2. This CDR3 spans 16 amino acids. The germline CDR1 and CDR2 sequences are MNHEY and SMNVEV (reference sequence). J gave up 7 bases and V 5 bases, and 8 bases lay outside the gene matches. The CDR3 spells CASSALAGGLGGELFF. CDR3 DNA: TGTGCCAGCAGTGCCCTAGCGGGAGGGCTTGGCGGGGAGCTGTTTTTT.

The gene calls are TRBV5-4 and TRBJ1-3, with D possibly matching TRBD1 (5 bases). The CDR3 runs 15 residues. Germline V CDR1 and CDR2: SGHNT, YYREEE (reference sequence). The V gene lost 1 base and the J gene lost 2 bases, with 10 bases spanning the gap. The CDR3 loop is CASSLRGNPGNTIYF. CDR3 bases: TGTGCCAGCAGCTTGAGGGGCAACCCTGGAAACACCATATATTTT.

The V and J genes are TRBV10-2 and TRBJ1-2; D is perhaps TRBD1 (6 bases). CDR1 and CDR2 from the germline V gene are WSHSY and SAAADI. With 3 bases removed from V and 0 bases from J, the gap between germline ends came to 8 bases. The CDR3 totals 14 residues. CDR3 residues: CASSDRGPNYGYTF. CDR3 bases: TGCGCCAGCAGTGACAGGGGTCCTAACTATGGCTACACCTTC.

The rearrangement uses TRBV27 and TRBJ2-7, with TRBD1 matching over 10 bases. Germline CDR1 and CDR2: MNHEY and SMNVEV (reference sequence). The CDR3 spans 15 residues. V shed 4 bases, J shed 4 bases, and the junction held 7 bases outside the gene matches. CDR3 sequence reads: CASSWGGQGGYEQYF. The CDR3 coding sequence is TGTGCCAGCAGTTGGGGCGGACAGGGGGGTTACGAGCAGTACTTC.

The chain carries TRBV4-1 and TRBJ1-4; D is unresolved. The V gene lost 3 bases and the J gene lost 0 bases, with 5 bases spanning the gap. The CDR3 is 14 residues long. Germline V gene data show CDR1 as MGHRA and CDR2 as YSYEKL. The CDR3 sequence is CASSHPATNEKLFF. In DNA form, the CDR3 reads TGCGCCAGCAGCCACCCCGCAACTAATGAAAAACTGTTTTTT.

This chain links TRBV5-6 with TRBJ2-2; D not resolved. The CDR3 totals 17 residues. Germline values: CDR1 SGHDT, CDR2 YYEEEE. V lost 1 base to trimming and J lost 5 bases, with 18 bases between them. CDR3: CASSLFPSQMGTGELFF. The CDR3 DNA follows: TGTGCCAGCAGCTTGTTTCCGTCCCAGATGGGGACCGGGGAGCTGTTTTTT.

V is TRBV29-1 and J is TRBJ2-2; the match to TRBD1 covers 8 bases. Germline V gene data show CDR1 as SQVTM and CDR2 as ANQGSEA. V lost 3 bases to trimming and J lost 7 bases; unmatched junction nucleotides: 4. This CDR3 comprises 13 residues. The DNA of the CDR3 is TGCAGCGTTGAGACAGGGGCCGGCGGGGAGCTGTTTTTT. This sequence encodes CSVETGAGGELFF.

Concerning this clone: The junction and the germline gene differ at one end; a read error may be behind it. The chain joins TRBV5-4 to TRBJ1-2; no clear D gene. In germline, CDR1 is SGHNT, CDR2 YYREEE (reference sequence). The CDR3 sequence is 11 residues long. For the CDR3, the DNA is TGTGCCAGCAGCTTGGGATCGACATCAAGCTTC. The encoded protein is CASSLGSTSSF.

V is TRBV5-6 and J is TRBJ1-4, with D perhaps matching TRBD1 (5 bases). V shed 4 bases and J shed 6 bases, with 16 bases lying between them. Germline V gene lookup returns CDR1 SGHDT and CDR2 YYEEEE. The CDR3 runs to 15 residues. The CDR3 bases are TGTGCCAGCAGCCACTCCAGGGTGGGTGATGAAAAACTGTTTTTT. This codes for CASSHSRVGDEKLFF.

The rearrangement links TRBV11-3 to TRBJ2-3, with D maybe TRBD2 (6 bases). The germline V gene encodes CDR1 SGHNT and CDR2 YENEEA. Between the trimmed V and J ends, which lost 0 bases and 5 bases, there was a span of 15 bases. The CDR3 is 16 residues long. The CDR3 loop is CASSLESIADKDTQYF. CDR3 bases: TGTGCCAGCAGCTTAGAGTCGATAGCGGATAAAGATACGCAGTATTTT.

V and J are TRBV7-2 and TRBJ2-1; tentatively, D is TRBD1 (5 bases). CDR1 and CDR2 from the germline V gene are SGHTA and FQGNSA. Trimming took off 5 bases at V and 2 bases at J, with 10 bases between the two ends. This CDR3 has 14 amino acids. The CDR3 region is CASSRAGPYNEQFF. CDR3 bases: TGTGCCAGCAGCAGGGCAGGGCCCTACAATGAGCAGTTCTTC.

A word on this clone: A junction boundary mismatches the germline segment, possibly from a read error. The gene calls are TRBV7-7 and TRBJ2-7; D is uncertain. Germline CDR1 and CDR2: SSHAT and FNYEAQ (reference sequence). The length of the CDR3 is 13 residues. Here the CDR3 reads CASSFEVAYEQYF. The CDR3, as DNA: TGTGCTAGCAGCTTCGAGGTTGCCTACGAGCAGTACTTC. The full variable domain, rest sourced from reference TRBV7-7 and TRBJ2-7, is GAGVSQSPRYKVTKRGQDVTLRCDPISSHATLYWYQQALGQGPEFLTYFNYEAQPDKSGLPSDRFSAERPEGSISTLTIQRTEQRDSAMYRCASSFEVAYEQYFGPGTRLTVT.

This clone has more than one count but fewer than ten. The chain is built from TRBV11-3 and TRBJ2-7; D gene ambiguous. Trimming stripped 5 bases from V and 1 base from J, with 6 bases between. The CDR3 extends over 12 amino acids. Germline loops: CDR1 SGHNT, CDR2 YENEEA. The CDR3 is CASSPPSYEQYF. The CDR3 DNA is TGTGCCAGCAGCCCTCCTTCCTACGAGCAGTACTTC.

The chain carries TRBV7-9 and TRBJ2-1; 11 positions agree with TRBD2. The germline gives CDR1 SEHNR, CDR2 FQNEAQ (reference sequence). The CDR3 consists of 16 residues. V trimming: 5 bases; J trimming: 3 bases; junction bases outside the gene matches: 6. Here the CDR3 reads CASSLSGGAYYNEQFF. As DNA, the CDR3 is TGTGCCAGCAGCCTTAGCGGGGGGGCCTACTACAATGAGCAGTTCTTC.

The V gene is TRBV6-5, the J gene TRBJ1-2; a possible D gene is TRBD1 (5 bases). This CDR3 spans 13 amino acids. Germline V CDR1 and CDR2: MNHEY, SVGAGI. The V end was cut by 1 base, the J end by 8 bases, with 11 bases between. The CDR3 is CASSYFQGQGYTF. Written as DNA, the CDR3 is TGTGCCAGCAGTTACTTCCAGGGCCAGGGCTACACCTTC.

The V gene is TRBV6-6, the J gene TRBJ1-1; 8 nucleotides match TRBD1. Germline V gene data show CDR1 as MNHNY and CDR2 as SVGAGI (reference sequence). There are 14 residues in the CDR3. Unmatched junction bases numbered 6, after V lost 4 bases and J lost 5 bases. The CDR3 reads CASSLWTGQTEAFF. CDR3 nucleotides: TGTGCCAGCAGTTTATGGACAGGGCAAACTGAAGCTTTCTTT.

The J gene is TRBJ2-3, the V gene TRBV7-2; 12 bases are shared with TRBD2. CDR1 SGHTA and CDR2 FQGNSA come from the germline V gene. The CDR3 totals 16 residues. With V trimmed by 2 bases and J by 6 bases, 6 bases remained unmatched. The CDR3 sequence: CASSLRLAGVADTQYF. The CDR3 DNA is TGTGCCAGCAGCTTAAGACTAGCGGGAGTTGCGGATACGCAGTATTTT.

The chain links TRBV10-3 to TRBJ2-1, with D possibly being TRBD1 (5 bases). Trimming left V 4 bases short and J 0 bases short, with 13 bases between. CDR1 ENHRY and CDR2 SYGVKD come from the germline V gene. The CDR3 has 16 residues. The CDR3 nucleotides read TGTGCCATCAGTGCCTCAGGGCCTAGCTCCTACAATGAGCAGTTCTTC. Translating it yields CAISASGPSSYNEQFF.

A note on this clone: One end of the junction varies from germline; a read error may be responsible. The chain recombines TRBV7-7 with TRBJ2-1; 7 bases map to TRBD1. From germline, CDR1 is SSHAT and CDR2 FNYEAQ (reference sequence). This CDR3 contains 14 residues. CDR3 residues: CASSPTGSYNEQFF. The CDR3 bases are TGTGCTAGCAGCCCGACAGGGAGCTACAATGAGCAGTTCTTC.

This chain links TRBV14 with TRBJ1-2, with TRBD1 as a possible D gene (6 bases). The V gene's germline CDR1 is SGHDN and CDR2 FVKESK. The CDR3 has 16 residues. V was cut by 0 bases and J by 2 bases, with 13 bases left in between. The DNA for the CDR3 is TGTGCCAGCAGCCAAGATCTGGAACAGGGAAACTATGGCTACACCTTC. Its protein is CASSQDLEQGNYGYTF.

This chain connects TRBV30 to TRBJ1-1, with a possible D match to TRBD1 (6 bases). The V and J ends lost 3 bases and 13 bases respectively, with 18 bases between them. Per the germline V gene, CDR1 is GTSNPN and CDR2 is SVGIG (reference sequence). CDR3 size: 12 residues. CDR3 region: CAWSAPPPTGFF. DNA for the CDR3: TGTGCCTGGAGCGCCCCACCCCCGACAGGTTTCTTT. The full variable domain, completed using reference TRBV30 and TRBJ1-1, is SQTIHQWPATLVQPVGSPLSLECTVEGTSNPNLYWYRQAAGRGLQLLFYSVGIGQISSEVPQNLSASRPQDRQFILSSKKLLLSDSGFYLCAWSAPPPTGFFGQGTRLTVV.

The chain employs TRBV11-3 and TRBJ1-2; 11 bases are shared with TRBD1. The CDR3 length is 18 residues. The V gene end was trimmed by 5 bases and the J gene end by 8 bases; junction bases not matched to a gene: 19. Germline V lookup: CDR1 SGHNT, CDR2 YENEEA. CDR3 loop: CASSQYRGQGGYQVGYTF. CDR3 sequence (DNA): TGTGCCAGCAGCCAATATCGGGGACAGGGGGGATATCAGGTCGGCTACACCTTC.

This CDR3 reads CASSTGQGANYGYTF. The DNA for the CDR3 is TGCGCCAGCAGCACGGGACAGGGCGCCAACTATGGCTACACCTTC. The rearrangement links TRBV5-1 to TRBJ1-2; TRBD1 matches at 9 bases. CDR3 length: 15 residues. Germline trimming cut 4 bases from V and 2 bases from J; bases unmatched to any gene: 6. The germline CDR1 and CDR2 sequences are SGHRS and YFSETQ. Full variable domain (missing parts from reference TRBV5-1 and TRBJ1-2): KAGVTQTPRYLIKTRGQQVTLSCSPISGHRSVSWYQQTPGQGLQFLFEYFSETQRNKGNFPGRFSGRQFSNSRSEMNVSTLELGDSALYLCASSTGQGANYGYTFGSGTRLTVV.

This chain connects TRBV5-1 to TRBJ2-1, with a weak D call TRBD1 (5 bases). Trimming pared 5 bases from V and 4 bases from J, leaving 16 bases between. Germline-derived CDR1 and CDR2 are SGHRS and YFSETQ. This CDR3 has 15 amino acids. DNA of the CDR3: TGCGCCAGCAGTCTCACAGGCGGACCATACAATGAGCAGTTCTTC. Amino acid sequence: CASSLTGGPYNEQFF.

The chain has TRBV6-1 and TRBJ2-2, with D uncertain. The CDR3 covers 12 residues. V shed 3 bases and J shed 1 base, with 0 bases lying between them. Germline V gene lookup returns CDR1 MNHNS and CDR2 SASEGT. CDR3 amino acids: CASSENTGELFF. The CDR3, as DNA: TGTGCCAGCAGTGAGAACACCGGGGAGCTGTTTTTT.

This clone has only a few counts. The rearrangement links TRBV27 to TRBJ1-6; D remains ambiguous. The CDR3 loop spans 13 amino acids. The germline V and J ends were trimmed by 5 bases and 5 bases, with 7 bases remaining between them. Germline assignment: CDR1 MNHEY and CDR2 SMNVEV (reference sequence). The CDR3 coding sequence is TGTGCCAGCAGTCCGGGAAATAATTCACCCCTCCACTTT. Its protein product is CASSPGNNSPLHF.

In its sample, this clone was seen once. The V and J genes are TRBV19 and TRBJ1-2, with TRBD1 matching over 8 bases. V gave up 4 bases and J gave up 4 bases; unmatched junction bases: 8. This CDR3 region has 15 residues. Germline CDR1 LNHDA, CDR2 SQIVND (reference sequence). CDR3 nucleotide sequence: TGTGCCAGTAGTAGGGATGGACAGGGCGGCTATGGCTACACCTTC. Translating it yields CASSRDGQGGYGYTF. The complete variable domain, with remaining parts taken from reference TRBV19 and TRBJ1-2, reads DGGITQSPKYLFRKEGQNVTLSCEQNLNHDAMYWYRQDPGQGLRLIYYSQIVNDFQKGDIAEGYSVSREKKESFPLTVTSAQKNPTAFYLCASSRDGQGGYGYTFGSGTRLTVV.